This TCR beta chain was profiled in a study of Tregs in tolerant kidney transplant recipients. The V end was cut by 9 bases, the J end by 10 bases, with 20 bases between. CDR3 length: 13 residues. Per germline, CDR1 SGHDN and CDR2 FVKESK. Produced via immunoSEQ multiplex PCR; TCRdb's table is partial and in-frame only. This sample yields about 110,000 clones, of which around 90% are seen a single time; 0.3% to 0.4% belongs to the top ten. This TCR came from a human donor who received a combined kidney and bone marrow transplant. The genes are TRBV14 and TRBJ2-3; D remains ambiguous. This specimen was CD4+ T cells from blood, taken before the transplant. As DNA, the CDR3 is TGTGCCAGAAGTACAGTGTTCCACGATTCGCAGTATTTT. It translates to CARSTVFHDSQYF.